This entry lists 10 T cell receptor beta chains sequenced from one sample in a study of cytomegalovirus exposure and HLA in healthy donors. PCR primers comprised 60 Vbeta and 13 Jbeta primers. The data were produced by immunoSEQ multiplex PCR, yet TCRdb's version contains in-frame clones alone and is incomplete. The sample records 140,000 to 150,000 clones, 88% being singletons. Sequences were obtained from PBMCs. These receptors were taken from a woman between 40 and 50 years old in good health and CMV-seronegative.

This clone has a handful of counts. This chain links TRBV9 with TRBJ2-3, with TRBD2 as a possible D gene (6 bases). The CDR3 consists of 14 residues. CDR1 is SGDLS and CDR2 is YYNGEE in the germline V gene. Trimming shortened V by 5 bases and J by 2 bases, and 12 bases separated the two germline ends. CDR3 in DNA: TGTGCCAGCAGAGAACTAGCCCACACAGATACGCAGTATTTT. Encoded protein: CASRELAHTDTQYF.

The V gene is TRBV5-4, the J gene TRBJ2-1; TRBD2 matches at 10 bases. The V segment lost 5 bases and the J segment 4 bases; nucleotides outside the gene matches: 6. Germline V gene sequence: CDR1 SGHNT, CDR2 YYREEE (reference sequence). This CDR3 has 15 amino acids. DNA for the CDR3: TGTGCCAGCAGACCCGCTAGCGGGAGTTACAATGAGCAGTTCTTC. Its translation is CASRPASGSYNEQFF.

The chain has TRBV6-1 and TRBJ2-3, with TRBD1 matching over 10 bases. Germline loops: CDR1 MNHNS, CDR2 SASEGT. V was pared by 6 bases and J by 3 bases, with 6 bases of the junction left unmatched. This CDR3 contains 15 residues. This chain's CDR3 is CASRGTGEVTDTQYF. The CDR3, as DNA: TGTGCCAGCAGGGGGACAGGGGAAGTTACAGATACGCAGTATTTT.

The V and J genes are TRBV28 and TRBJ1-3; 7 bases map to TRBD1. The CDR3 has 16 amino acids. V shed 7 bases and J 3 bases; nucleotides not matched to a gene: 12. Germline CDR1 MDHEN, CDR2 SYDVKM. The CDR3 DNA reads as TGTGCCAGCACCGCCTGGGCAGGGGGTCTTGGAAACACCATATATTTT. Its translation is CASTAWAGGLGNTIYF.

V gene TRBV13 combines with J gene TRBJ2-7; 7 bases are shared with TRBD2. The CDR3 extends over 14 amino acids. With 3 bases clipped from V and 0 bases from J, the junction kept 2 bases outside the gene matches. CDR1 PRHDT and CDR2 FYEKMQ come from the germline V gene (reference sequence). As DNA, the CDR3 is TGTGCCAGCAGCTTGCGGGAGACCTCCTACGAGCAGTACTTC. This sequence encodes CASSLRETSYEQYF.

The CDR3 region is CASSVGGRQYF. CDR3 DNA: TGTGCCAGCAGTGTGGGGGGGCGTCAGTACTTC. This chain uses TRBV28 with TRBJ2-7; a possible D gene is TRBD2 (7 bases). The ends were cut back, 5 bases at V and 10 bases at J, with 12 bases in the middle. The CDR3 contains 11 residues. Germline lookup yields CDR1 MDHEN and CDR2 SYDVKM.

The chain is built from TRBV6-5 and TRBJ2-7, with TRBD2 identical over 8 bases. The V and J ends lost 3 bases and 3 bases, in that order; junction bases with no gene match: 4. The CDR3 has 14 residues. The germline gives CDR1 MNHEY, CDR2 SVGAGI. The CDR3 is CASSYGSGVYEQYF. The CDR3 DNA reads TGTGCCAGCAGTTATGGTAGCGGGGTCTACGAGCAGTACTTC.

The chain has TRBV11-2 and TRBJ2-7; 8 positions agree with TRBD1. The junction had 14 bases not matched to a gene; V was cut back by 8 bases and J by 5 bases. This CDR3 region has 15 residues. The germline CDR1 and CDR2 sequences are SGHAT and FQNNGV. The CDR3 loop reads CASGSYWTGLHEQYF. The CDR3 DNA is TGTGCCAGCGGTTCGTATTGGACAGGGCTACACGAGCAGTACTTC. Supplemented by reference TRBV11-2 and TRBJ2-7, the full variable domain reads EAGVAQSPRYKIIEKRQSVAFWCNPISGHATLYWYQQILGQGPKLLIQFQNNGVVDDSQLPKDRFSAERLKGVDSTLKIQPAKLEDSAVYLCASGSYWTGLHEQYFGPGTRLTVT.

The rearrangement joins TRBV11-3 to TRBJ2-1; TRBD2 agrees at 9 bases. The trim removed 3 bases at V and 3 bases at J, leaving 6 bases unmatched. CDR1 and CDR2 (germline): SGHNT, YENEEA. The CDR3 is made up of 16 amino acids. CDR3 protein: CASSLGSGSHYNEQFF. Written as DNA, the CDR3 is TGTGCCAGCAGCTTGGGTAGCGGGAGCCACTACAATGAGCAGTTCTTC. The full variable domain, rest sourced from reference TRBV11-3 and TRBJ2-1, is EAGVVQSPRYKIIEKKQPVAFWCNPISGHNTLYWYLQNLGQGPELLIRYENEEAVDDSQLPKDRFSAERLKGVDSTLKIQPAELGDSAVYLCASSLGSGSHYNEQFFGPGTRLTVL.

The V call is TRBV27, the J call TRBJ2-1; the D gene is possibly TRBD2 (5 bases). Germline CDR1 reads MNHEY; CDR2 reads SMNVEV (reference sequence). Between the trimmed V and J ends, which lost 2 bases and 0 bases, there was a span of 8 bases. CDR3 length equals 15 residues. The CDR3 DNA sequence: TGTGCCAGCAGTTTAAGCGGACCCTCCTACAATGAGCAGTTCTTC. Protein product: CASSLSGPSYNEQFF.